A selection of T cell receptor beta chains follows, all from one sample in a study of post-analysis software for immune sequencing data. MiXCR, applied by TCRdb to the PCR reads, yields one record per CDR3 protein. The data contain about 820,000 distinct CDR3 sequences, approximately 53% of them singletons. Sequences were obtained from blood. Receptors were obtained from a girl aged 10 to 17 with multiple sclerosis. Each CDR3 is given without its conserved first and last residue.

V gene: TRBV29-1; J gene: TRBJ2-1; CDR3 protein: SVVDKTGKGLF
V gene: TRBV29-1; J gene: TRBJ1-2; CDR3 protein: SVVGQYTNYGYT
V gene: TRBV9; J gene: TRBJ1-1; CDR3 protein: ASSAGGVETEAF
V gene: TRBV7-8; J gene: TRBJ1-4; CDR3 protein: ASSPRTGPGLF
V gene: TRBV7-9; J gene: TRBJ1-5; CDR3 protein: ASSAGGQARGQPQH
V gene: TRBV12-3/TRBV12-4; J gene: TRBJ2-4; CDR3 protein: ASTLAPAKNIQY
V gene: TRBV7-2; J gene: TRBJ1-6; CDR3 protein: ASSPQNSSPLH
V gene: TRBV7-3; J gene: TRBJ2-1; CDR3 protein: ASSQGLAGLSSYNEQF
V gene: TRBV11-2; J gene: NA; CDR3 protein: ASSLVPQTSRTYEQY
V gene: TRBV12-3/TRBV12-4; J gene: TRBJ1-2; CDR3 protein: ASSPSKGRGIYGYT
V gene: TRBV5-5; J gene: TRBJ2-1; CDR3 protein: AGSFEGTQSSYNEQF
V gene: TRBV5-1; J gene: TRBJ1-1; CDR3 protein: ASGTGANTEAF
V gene: TRBV20-1; J gene: TRBJ2-7; CDR3 protein: SARGLAGYYEQY
V gene: TRBV12-3/TRBV12-4; J gene: TRBJ2-1; CDR3 protein: ASSFLLADNEQF
V gene: TRBV19; J gene: TRBJ2-3; CDR3 protein: ATSGEVTQY
V gene: TRBV3-1; J gene: TRBJ2-5; CDR3 protein: ASSQRLAEGIQETQY